This TCR beta chain was obtained from a study of cytomegalovirus exposure and HLA in healthy donors. Regarding the study as a whole: Later, an analysis found that common viral pathogens appeared to be linked with several of the most significant clusters.

PCR involved 60 Vbeta and 13 Jbeta primers. TCRdb's copy holds only in-frame clones and misses some; the assay was immunoSEQ multiplex PCR. Among about 210,000 clones, around 80% were seen once, and the ten largest hold 5.5% to 7.5%. The CDR3 has 13 amino acids. V gave up 5 bases and J gave up 8 bases; unmatched junction bases: 3. Germline loops: CDR1 SGHKS, CDR2 YYEKEE (reference sequence). This clone was counted between two and nine times. Antigen specificity is unknown. This rearrangement joins TRBV5-5 to TRBJ2-1, with 11 bases identical to TRBD2. The sequenced sample was PBMCs. The sequence was obtained from a man aged 40-50 years in good health and CMV-seropositive. CDR3 DNA sequence: TGTGCCAGCAGGATAGCGGGAGGGTATGAGCAGTTCTTC. It yields the protein CASRIAGGYEQFF.